A single sample gave rise to the 16 T cell receptor beta chains below, sequenced in a study of blood T cell repertoires in COVID-19. Sequencing used immunoSEQ multiplex PCR; TCRdb keeps in-frame clones, though not all of them. The data show 120,000 to 150,000 clones, just under 90% seen once. Source material: peripheral blood. The receptors come from a woman aged 40 to 50 with acute or convalescent COVID-19.

This chain joins TRBV6-2 or TRBV6-3 and TRBJ2-2; the match to TRBD2 covers 13 bases. Germline CDR1 MNHEY, CDR2 SVGEGT. J gave up 5 bases and V 6 bases, and 9 bases lay outside the gene matches. The CDR3 runs to 17 residues. CDR3 amino acids: CASSLGLAGEKTGELFF. The CDR3 nucleotides read TGTGCCAGCAGCCTTGGACTAGCGGGAGAAAAAACCGGGGAGCTGTTTTTT.

This rearrangement joins TRBV11-2 to TRBJ2-7; maybe TRBD2 (5 bases). Trimming took 5 bases from V and 4 from J, leaving 18 bases between them. The CDR3 is 15 residues long. Per the germline V gene, CDR1 is SGHAT and CDR2 is FQNNGV. DNA of the CDR3: TGTGCCAGCAGCATCCCGGGAACTAGAGGGTACGAGCAGTACTTC. Translating it yields CASSIPGTRGYEQYF.

The chain employs TRBV7-2 and TRBJ2-1; D perhaps matches TRBD1 (6 bases). V was shortened by 4 bases and J by 9 bases, with 19 bases between the two germline ends. The CDR3 spans 15 residues. CDR1 and CDR2 from the germline V gene are SGHTA and FQGNSA. CDR3 DNA: TGTGCCAGCAGCTCAGCGCCCGGGACACCTCGTGAGCAGTTCTTC. As protein: CASSSAPGTPREQFF.

The chain links TRBV28 to TRBJ2-7; tentative D call: TRBD1 (6 bases). The CDR3 runs 13 residues. Trimming removed 3 bases from V and 6 bases from J, with 12 bases in between. Looked up from germline, CDR1 is MDHEN and CDR2 is SYDVKM. DNA of the CDR3: TGTGCCAGCAGTTTCAGGGGTCTGAGCGAGCAGTACTTC. It yields the protein CASSFRGLSEQYF. The whole variable domain, remainder taken from reference TRBV28 and TRBJ2-7, is DVKVTQSSRYLVKRTGEKVFLECVQDMDHENMFWYRQDPGLGLRLIYFSYDVKMKEKGDIPEGYSVSREKKERFSLILESASTNQTSMYLCASSFRGLSEQYFGPGTRLTVT.

This sequence joins TRBV7-8 and TRBJ1-1; tentatively, D is TRBD1 (6 bases). CDR1 is SGHVS and CDR2 is FQNEAQ in the germline V gene. The CDR3 totals 17 residues. V was cut by 5 bases and J by 2 bases, with 21 bases left in between. CDR3 sequence: CASSPRVSRGGNTEAFF. The DNA for the CDR3 is TGTGCCAGCAGCCCCCGGGTCTCAAGAGGGGGAAACACTGAAGCTTTCTTT. Using reference TRBV7-8 and TRBJ1-1 for the parts outside the CDR3, the full variable domain is GAGVSQSPRYKVAKRGQDVALRCDPISGHVSLFWYQQALGQGPEFLTYFQNEAQLDKSGLPSDRFFAERPEGSVSTLKIQRTQQEDSAVYLCASSPRVSRGGNTEAFFGQGTRLTVV.

V usage is TRBV7-3 and J usage is TRBJ2-1, with D unclear. Germline-derived CDR1 and CDR2 are SGHTA and FQGTGA. The germline V and J ends were trimmed by 5 bases and 2 bases, with 10 bases remaining between them. The CDR3 runs to 14 residues. CDR3 in DNA: TGTGCCAGCAGCGAGTCAGGTGCCTACAATGAGCAGTTCTTC. Its translation is CASSESGAYNEQFF.

This chain uses TRBV12-5 with TRBJ1-1; possibly TRBD1 for D (5 bases). Germline loops: CDR1 LGHNT, CDR2 FRNRAP. The CDR3 extends over 17 amino acids. V was trimmed by 2 bases and J by 4 bases, leaving 20 bases between them. In DNA form, the CDR3 reads TGTGCTAGTGGTTTGAGGCCCCTCTGGGACTCGGGCACTGAAGCTTTCTTT. Its protein is CASGLRPLWDSGTEAFF. Filled out from reference TRBV12-5 and TRBJ1-1, the complete variable domain reads DARVTQTPRHKVTEMGQEVTMRCQPILGHNTVFWYRQTMMQGLELLAYFRNRAPLDDSGMPKDRFSAEMPDATLATLKIQPSEPRDSAVYFCASGLRPLWDSGTEAFFGQGTRLTVV.

The J gene is TRBJ2-5, the V gene TRBV20-1; D might be TRBD2 (6 bases). Germline V CDR1 and CDR2: DFQATT, SNEGSKA (reference sequence). The CDR3 is made up of 14 amino acids. The V end was cut by 3 bases, the J end by 0 bases, with 11 bases between. CDR3 coding DNA: TGCAGTGCTAGTCGACTAGGGTACCAAGAGACCCAGTACTTC. Amino acids: CSASRLGYQETQYF.

The rearrangement uses TRBV30 and TRBJ2-2; tentative D call: TRBD2 (6 bases). In germline, CDR1 is GTSNPN, CDR2 SVGIG (reference sequence). Trimming took off 6 bases at V and 1 base at J, with 15 bases between the two ends. This CDR3 contains 15 residues. CDR3 region: CACPFGGGNTGELFF. CDR3 DNA: TGTGCCTGCCCATTCGGGGGAGGGAACACCGGGGAGCTGTTTTTT.

The V call is TRBV29-1, the J call TRBJ1-5; 8 bases are shared with TRBD1. With 6 bases clipped from V and 2 bases from J, the junction kept 3 bases outside the gene matches. The CDR3 loop spans 13 amino acids. The germline V gene encodes CDR1 SQVTM and CDR2 ANQGSEA. The CDR3 DNA follows: TGCAGCGTGCCACAGGGGGGCAATCAGCCCCAGCATTTT. It translates to CSVPQGGNQPQHF.

The chain links TRBV2 to TRBJ2-3, with D perhaps TRBD2 (5 bases). The V and J ends lost 7 bases and 2 bases respectively, with 10 bases between them. CDR3 size: 13 residues. Germline CDR1 SNHLY, CDR2 FYNNEI. DNA for the CDR3: TGTGCCAGCATAACGGGGAACACAGATACGCAGTATTTT. It translates to CASITGNTDTQYF.

This chain joins TRBV7-2 and TRBJ2-4; 9 nucleotides agree with TRBD2. The length of the CDR3 is 17 residues. Germline assignment: CDR1 SGHTA and CDR2 FQGNSA. Trimming at V came to 3 bases and at J to 4 bases, leaving 10 bases not matched to a gene. CDR3 sequence: CASSFILAGGFKNIQYF. The CDR3 DNA reads as TGTGCCAGCAGCTTCATTTTGGCGGGGGGGTTTAAAAACATTCAGTACTTC.

The chain recombines TRBV27 with TRBJ1-5; D gene unclear. The CDR3 spans 15 residues. V was trimmed by 2 bases and J by 7 bases, leaving 15 bases between them. Per germline, CDR1 MNHEY and CDR2 SMNVEV (reference sequence). The CDR3 DNA reads as TGTGCCAGCAGTTTAGCTCCCGGGGTAAAGCAGCCCCAGCATTTT. Translation gives CASSLAPGVKQPQHF.

V is TRBV18 and J is TRBJ2-2; the D is unclear. The CDR3 spans 12 residues. Looked up from germline, CDR1 is KGHSH and CDR2 is LQKENI. The V gene lost 1 base and the J gene lost 6 bases, with 3 bases spanning the gap. The CDR3 reads CASSPQPGELFF. CDR3 sequence (DNA): TGTGCCAGCTCACCACAGCCCGGGGAGCTGTTTTTT.

The chain couples TRBV6-6 to TRBJ1-1; D gene uncertain. This CDR3 comprises 14 residues. V lost 0 bases and J 5 bases, leaving 10 bases between the germline ends. The germline gives CDR1 MNHNY, CDR2 SVGAGI (reference sequence). CDR3 bases: TGTGCCAGCAGTTACTCAGAGCTAGTGACTGAAGCTTTCTTT. Translated, it gives CASSYSELVTEAFF.

The chain employs TRBV9 and TRBJ2-3, with D perhaps matching TRBD2 (5 bases). The V gene lost 0 bases and the J gene lost 4 bases, with 6 bases spanning the gap. This CDR3 is 13 amino acids long. CDR1 is SGDLS and CDR2 is YYNGEE in the germline V gene. The CDR3 here is CASSVAGSDTQYF. CDR3 in DNA: TGTGCCAGCAGCGTAGCGGGGTCAGATACGCAGTATTTT.